This TCR beta chain was captured by sequencing in a study of CD8+ T cells in alopecia areata. The overall study: Treated patients took oral tofacitinib at 5 to 10 mg twice daily.

cDNA serving as the sequencing template came from extracted, reverse transcribed RNA. Here immunoSEQ multiplex PCR was the method, and the copy in TCRdb shows in-frame clones only, minus some. The table lists about 290,000 clones, roughly 50% of them singletons, with less than 2% in the top ten. Comment on this clone: The target antigen is unknown.

As to treatment: oral pan-JAK inhibitor, 5-10 mg twice daily. The length of the CDR3 is 16 residues. With 6 bases removed from V and 6 bases from J, the gap between germline ends came to 24 bases. Germline-derived CDR1 and CDR2 are SGHNT and YYREEE (reference sequence). Study outcomes and limitations: For patients receiving tofacitinib, scalp clonality and expanded CD8+ clones among the top 100 significantly decreased. It was less clear whether patients shared TCRs than it was in mice, possibly because of HLA.

Source: CD4+ T cells sorted from blood, taken at week 24, from a patient treated with tofacitinib. The chain combines TRBV5-4 with TRBJ1-2; D is unresolved. The receptor comes from a human donor with alopecia areata. CDR3 sequence (DNA): TGTGCCAGCATGCTTTTTCGGACGGCAAGGGTCAATGGCTACACCTTC. Amino acid sequence: CASMLFRTARVNGYTF. The variable domain in full, completed from reference TRBV5-4 and TRBJ1-2, reads ETGVTQSPTHLIKTRGQQVTLRCSSQSGHNTVSWYQQALGQGPQFIFQYYREEENGRGNFPPRFSGLQFPNYSSELNVNALELDDSALYLCASMLFRTARVNGYTFGSGTRLTVV.